A single sample is the source of the 30 T cell receptor beta chains below, sequenced in a study of blood T cell repertoires in COVID-19. TCRdb's copy holds only in-frame clones and misses some; the assay was immunoSEQ multiplex PCR. This sample has about 220,000 clones; 84% occur once, and the top ten carry approximately 2.9%. Sample: peripheral blood. These receptors were obtained from a woman in her thirties who had recovered from COVID-19.

The chain links TRBV27 to TRBJ1-1; 7 bases align to TRBD1. Germline loops: CDR1 MNHEY, CDR2 SMNVEV (reference sequence). The junction had 2 bases not matched to a gene; V was cut back by 5 bases and J by 5 bases. The CDR3 length is 12 residues. The CDR3 nucleotides read TGTGCCAGCAGTCTACAGGGGACTGAAGCTTTCTTT. Encoded protein: CASSLQGTEAFF.

The CDR3 reads CASSVDGAGGFIGELFF. Written as DNA, the CDR3 is TGTGCCAGCAGCGTAGATGGAGCGGGAGGTTTCATCGGGGAGCTGTTTTTT. V usage is TRBV9 and J usage is TRBJ2-2; TRBD2 agrees at 9 bases. Looked up from germline, CDR1 is SGDLS and CDR2 is YYNGEE. This CDR3 region has 17 residues. Unmatched junction bases numbered 10, after V lost 0 bases and J lost 7 bases.

The chain uses TRBV6-5 and TRBJ1-5; D is ambiguous. The germline V gene has CDR1 MNHEY and CDR2 SVGAGI. V lost 6 bases and J lost 10, with 13 bases in between. This CDR3 contains 12 residues. CDR3 region: CASRFMSGPQHF. The CDR3 nucleotides read TGTGCCAGCAGGTTTATGAGCGGCCCCCAGCATTTT.

The J gene is TRBJ1-3, the V gene TRBV9; TRBD1 might be the D (6 bases). CDR3 length: 14 amino acids. Germline V CDR1 and CDR2: SGDLS, YYNGEE. V lost 3 bases to trimming and J lost 4 bases, with 11 bases between them. The CDR3 DNA follows: TGTGCCAGCAGCGCCACAGGGTCCGGAAACACCATATATTTT. It specifies CASSATGSGNTIYF.

This chain links TRBV5-8 with TRBJ1-6; possibly TRBD1 for D (5 bases). The CDR3 loop spans 14 amino acids. V was shortened by 3 bases and J by 6 bases, with 10 bases between the two germline ends. Germline-derived CDR1 and CDR2 are SGHTS and YDEGEE. Here the CDR3 reads CASSSRRGNSPLHF. CDR3 coding DNA: TGTGCCAGCAGCTCTCGGAGGGGTAATTCACCCCTCCACTTT.

V is TRBV5-1 and J is TRBJ1-1; 9 bases match TRBD1. J was trimmed by 8 bases and V by 4 bases; bases with no gene match: 9. The CDR3 loop spans 14 amino acids. Germline assignment: CDR1 SGHRS and CDR2 YFSETQ. The CDR3 reads CASSQGGQGREAFF. CDR3 coding DNA: TGCGCCAGCAGCCAAGGGGGACAGGGCAGGGAAGCTTTCTTT.

The gene calls are TRBV28 and TRBJ2-4; 9 nucleotides line up with TRBD1. V shed 10 bases, J shed 4 bases, and the junction held 2 bases outside the gene matches. From germline, CDR1 is MDHEN and CDR2 SYDVKM. The CDR3 loop spans 12 amino acids. The CDR3 DNA is TGTGCCATAGGGACAGGGAAAAACATTCAGTACTTC. Translation: CAIGTGKNIQYF.

V and J are TRBV11-2 and TRBJ1-1, with no clear D. CDR1 and CDR2 from the germline V gene are SGHAT and FQNNGV. V lost 5 bases to trimming and J lost 2 bases, with 12 bases between them. The CDR3 is 14 residues long. The CDR3 loop reads CASSPIRVNTEAFF. In DNA form, the CDR3 reads TGTGCCAGCAGCCCGATACGGGTCAACACTGAAGCTTTCTTT.

The chain carries TRBV30 and TRBJ1-2; no definite D call. The germline CDR1 and CDR2 sequences are GTSNPN and SVGIG (reference sequence). The CDR3 is 11 residues long. V gave up 7 bases and J gave up 5 bases, with 11 bases separating them. The DNA of the CDR3 is TGTGCCTCGCGGGTCCCATATGGCTACACCTTC. Its translation: CASRVPYGYTF.

The chain couples TRBV19 to TRBJ2-1, with D tentatively TRBD2 (5 bases). The CDR3 is 15 amino acids. The V end lost 10 bases, the J end lost 0 bases, and 16 bases lay between the germline ends. CDR1 and CDR2 from the germline V gene are LNHDA and SQIVND (reference sequence). CDR3 region: CATRRSGPSYNEQFF. The CDR3 DNA follows: TGTGCCACCCGTCGAAGCGGCCCCTCCTACAATGAGCAGTTCTTC. The full variable domain, completed using reference TRBV19 and TRBJ2-1, is DGGITQSPKYLFRKEGQNVTLSCEQNLNHDAMYWYRQDPGQGLRLIYYSQIVNDFQKGDIAEGYSVSREKKESFPLTVTSAQKNPTAFYLCATRRSGPSYNEQFFGPGTRLTVL.

The sample holds one count of this clone. The V gene is TRBV21-1, the J gene TRBJ1-2; TRBD1, the D gene given by the table, was not confirmed from the DNA. TRBV21-1 is listed as a pseudogene. CDR3 length: 13 amino acids. In DNA form, the CDR3 reads TGTGCCAGCAGCAAGAGAGGGGGCTATGGCTACACCTTC. Translated, it gives CASSKRGGYGYTF.

The rearrangement uses TRBV30 and TRBJ2-6; D gene uncertain. The ends were cut back, 1 base at V and 0 bases at J, with 7 bases in the middle. The germline V gene encodes CDR1 GTSNPN and CDR2 SVGIG (reference sequence). The CDR3 has 15 residues. The CDR3 nucleotides read TGTGCCTGGAGTGGCGTGCGCTCTGGGGCCAACGTCCTGACTTTC. Translated, it gives CAWSGVRSGANVLTF.

This clone has a single count. The gene calls are TRBV6-7 and TRBJ1-3; D is possibly TRBD1 (5 bases). TRBV6-7 is placed among ORFs of uncertain function. The CDR3 runs to 16 residues. Deletions cut 6 bases from V and 0 bases from J, with 15 bases between. The CDR3 is CASRGGRMYSGNTIYF. CDR3 DNA sequence: TGTGCCAGCAGGGGGGGACGGATGTACTCTGGAAACACCATATATTTT.

The chain couples TRBV9 to TRBJ2-7; a weak D match, TRBD2 (5 bases). This CDR3 has 14 residues. The V and J ends lost 3 bases and 5 bases respectively, with 15 bases between them. CDR1 is SGDLS, CDR2 YYNGEE, per germline. CDR3 region: CASSATSAGDEQYF. Here the CDR3 DNA reads TGTGCCAGCAGCGCGACGAGCGCCGGGGACGAGCAGTACTTC.

V usage is TRBV3-1 (or the pseudogene TRBV3-2) and J usage is TRBJ1-1; TRBD1 might be the D (6 bases). CDR1 is LGHDT, CDR2 YNNKEL, per germline (reference sequence). V was shortened by 1 base and J by 6 bases, with 12 bases between the two germline ends. The CDR3 totals 14 residues. CDR3 residues: CASSQGTGWPEAFF. In DNA, the CDR3 is TGTGCCAGCAGCCAAGGTACAGGGTGGCCTGAAGCTTTCTTT.

This chain uses TRBV4-1 with TRBJ2-5, with D uncertain. Deletions cut 0 bases from V and 4 bases from J, with 6 bases between. Looked up from germline, CDR1 is MGHRA and CDR2 is YSYEKL. The CDR3 consists of 13 residues. CDR3 sequence: CASSQDPGETQYF. CDR3 coding DNA: TGCGCCAGCAGCCAAGATCCCGGAGAGACCCAGTACTTC.

This chain links TRBV28 with TRBJ2-1, with TRBD2 matching 11 bases. The CDR3 sequence is 15 residues long. Germline lookup yields CDR1 MDHEN and CDR2 SYDVKM. V was pared by 1 base and J by 5 bases, with 1 base of the junction left unmatched. In DNA form, the CDR3 reads TGTGCCAGCAGTTTATTGGGACTAGCGGACAATGAGCAGTTCTTC. Translating it yields CASSLLGLADNEQFF.

The gene calls are TRBV28 and TRBJ1-5; the D gene is possibly TRBD1 (6 bases). Per germline, CDR1 MDHEN and CDR2 SYDVKM. Trimming shortened V by 7 bases and J by 0 bases, and 13 bases separated the two germline ends. The CDR3 is made up of 15 amino acids. The CDR3, as DNA: TGTGCCAGCATCAAACAGGGCTCTAGCAATCAGCCCCAGCATTTT. Protein product: CASIKQGSSNQPQHF. The variable domain in full, with the rest retrieved from reference TRBV28 and TRBJ1-5, is DVKVTQSSRYLVKRTGEKVFLECVQDMDHENMFWYRQDPGLGLRLIYFSYDVKMKEKGDIPEGYSVSREKKERFSLILESASTNQTSMYLCASIKQGSSNQPQHFGDGTRLSIL.

The chain uses TRBV9 and TRBJ2-7, with TRBD2 matching 11 bases. V trimming: 3 bases; J trimming: 4 bases; junction bases outside the gene matches: 6. This CDR3 contains 15 residues. Germline loops: CDR1 SGDLS, CDR2 YYNGEE. CDR3 residues: CASSEGLAGGYEQYF. The CDR3 nucleotides read TGTGCCAGCAGCGAGGGGCTAGCGGGAGGATACGAGCAGTACTTC.

The J gene is TRBJ2-3, the V gene TRBV30, with 10 nucleotides matching TRBD1. Germline V lookup: CDR1 GTSNPN, CDR2 SVGIG (reference sequence). This CDR3 is built from 18 residues. Trimming at V came to 1 base and at J to 1 base, leaving 11 bases not matched to a gene. CDR3 sequence reads: CAWSDRQGARQGTDTQYF. CDR3 DNA sequence: TGTGCCTGGAGTGATAGACAGGGGGCGCGTCAAGGCACAGATACGCAGTATTTT.

The CDR3 DNA reads TGTGCCAGCAGCAAAGGGTGGAGTAGCGGGGTGACGCGGGGGAACACCGGGGAGCTGTTTTTT. Translation: CASSKGWSSGVTRGNTGELFF. This sequence joins TRBV7-9 and TRBJ2-2; 8 nucleotides align to TRBD2. Germline V gene data show CDR1 as SEHNR and CDR2 as FQNEAQ (reference sequence). Losses at the gene ends were 5 bases for V and 1 base for J; bases not matched to a gene: 21. The CDR3 totals 21 residues.

The chain joins TRBV7-3 to TRBJ2-3; D is possibly TRBD2 (5 bases). V lost 3 bases and J 3 bases, leaving 10 bases between the germline ends. CDR1 is SGHTA and CDR2 is FQGTGA in the germline V gene. CDR3 length equals 14 residues. The CDR3 reads CASSLGTRTDTQYF. Here the CDR3 DNA reads TGTGCCAGCAGCTTGGGCACTAGGACAGATACGCAGTATTTT. The whole variable domain, remainder taken from reference TRBV7-3 and TRBJ2-3, is GAGVSQTPSNKVTEKGKYVELRCDPISGHTALYWYRQSLGQGPEFLIYFQGTGAADDSGLPNDRFFAVRPEGSVSTLKIQRTERGDSAVYLCASSLGTRTDTQYFGPGTRLTVL.

The CDR3 reads CASSLLAGAAYNEQFF. The CDR3 DNA is TGTGCCAGCAGTTTGCTAGCGGGAGCCGCTTACAATGAGCAGTTCTTC. The V call is TRBV27, the J call TRBJ2-1, with TRBD2 matching 10 bases. Looked up from germline, CDR1 is MNHEY and CDR2 is SMNVEV (reference sequence). The V segment lost 3 bases and the J segment 4 bases; nucleotides outside the gene matches: 6. The CDR3 consists of 16 residues.

The chain links TRBV4-1 to TRBJ1-1, with 8 positions matching TRBD1. This CDR3 has 15 amino acids. Trimming at V came to 5 bases and at J to 3 bases, leaving 8 bases not matched to a gene. CDR1 MGHRA and CDR2 YSYEKL come from the germline V gene. For the CDR3, the DNA is TGCGCCAGCAGCGGGACCCCGACAGGGGACACTGAAGCTTTCTTT. Translated: CASSGTPTGDTEAFF.

The chain carries TRBV30 and TRBJ2-3; D ambiguous. Germline lookup yields CDR1 GTSNPN and CDR2 SVGIG (reference sequence). V was shortened by 4 bases and J by 2 bases, with 10 bases between the two germline ends. This CDR3 is built from 13 residues. The CDR3 sequence: CAWTGAYTDTQYF. DNA for the CDR3: TGTGCCTGGACTGGAGCTTACACAGATACGCAGTATTTT.

V is TRBV24-1 and J is TRBJ2-3; D is possibly TRBD2 (5 bases). This CDR3 is 17 amino acids long. Trimming removed 1 base at V and 0 bases at J, with 13 bases between. Germline V gene lookup returns CDR1 KGHDR and CDR2 SFDVKD. Written as DNA, the CDR3 is TGTGCCACCAGTGATTTATCCGGAGGAGATAGCACAGATACGCAGTATTTT. It specifies CATSDLSGGDSTDTQYF.

The J gene is TRBJ2-5, the V gene TRBV28, with a tentative D call TRBD1 (6 bases). The CDR3 is 20 residues long. Trimming shortened V by 7 bases and J by 0 bases, and 30 bases separated the two germline ends. Germline values: CDR1 MDHEN, CDR2 SYDVKM. The CDR3 here is CASISTQGTRGRRYQETQYF. In DNA form, the CDR3 reads TGTGCCAGCATCTCGACACAGGGAACAAGAGGCAGAAGGTACCAAGAGACCCAGTACTTC. The full variable domain, its missing parts supplied by reference TRBV28 and TRBJ2-5, is DVKVTQSSRYLVKRTGEKVFLECVQDMDHENMFWYRQDPGLGLRLIYFSYDVKMKEKGDIPEGYSVSREKKERFSLILESASTNQTSMYLCASISTQGTRGRRYQETQYFGPGTRLLVL.

This clone has just a few counts. V is TRBV5-8 and J is TRBJ2-3; TRBD1 aligns across 8 bases. CDR1 is SGHTS, CDR2 YDEGEE, per germline. The CDR3 length is 16 residues. The trim removed 4 bases at V and 3 bases at J, leaving 10 bases unmatched. The CDR3 DNA follows: TGTGCCAGCAGCCCCGCCGAGGACAGGGTTACAGATACGCAGTATTTT. The encoded protein is CASSPAEDRVTDTQYF.

V and J are TRBV28 and TRBJ1-4; 8 bases fit TRBD1. With V trimmed by 5 bases and J by 4 bases, 6 bases remained unmatched. Germline V CDR1 and CDR2: MDHEN, SYDVKM. CDR3 length equals 15 residues. CDR3 amino acids: CASSTPTGDNEKLFF. DNA for the CDR3: TGTGCCAGCAGTACTCCGACAGGGGATAATGAAAAACTGTTTTTT.

The chain links TRBV20-1 to TRBJ2-5, with TRBD2 matching over 7 bases. J lost 4 bases, V lost 3 bases, and 14 bases had no gene match. CDR1 DFQATT and CDR2 SNEGSKA come from the germline V gene (reference sequence). CDR3 length: 16 residues. The CDR3 loop is CSASGVAGPHRETQYF. The DNA for the CDR3 is TGCAGTGCTAGTGGAGTAGCGGGCCCCCATCGAGAGACCCAGTACTTC.